This entry concerns a single T cell receptor (beta chain). The TEMRA cells underwent FACS enrichment, while the CD8+ and CD4+ T cells underwent negative isolation. This record comes from a study of CD8 T cells in Susac syndrome. The wider study: Treatment at blood withdrawal was none, corticosteroids, or intravenous immunoglobulin alone in Susac syndrome patients.

The germline V gene encodes CDR1 SGHTA and CDR2 FQGNSA. Trimming cost V 1 base and J 0 bases, with 5 bases left between them. The CDR3 spans 14 residues. Random hexamers were used to reverse transcribe the RNA input (about 0.45 to 1 ug). Multiplex immunoSEQ PCR targeted 54 Vbeta and 13 Jbeta TCR beta segments. TCRdb re-called the immunoSEQ multiplex PCR reads through MiXCR, storing one row per CDR3 protein. The sample records tens of thousands of distinct CDR3 sequences, just over 90% being singletons. The source is a human donor with Susac syndrome. The specimen was CD4+ T cells from PBMCs. V is TRBV7-2 and J is TRBJ2-3; D gene unclear. CDR3 DNA: TGTGCCAGCAGCTTAGGACCGAGCACAGATACGCAGTATTTT. Encoded protein: CASSLGPSTDTQYF.